A selection of T cell receptor beta chains follows, all from one sample in a study of CD8+CD57+ T cells in acquired aplastic anemia. In TCRdb, the reads were re-called with MiXCR into one record per CDR3 protein. Among hundreds of thousands of distinct CDR3 sequences, around 30% were seen once, and the ten largest hold approximately 0.82%. The sequenced sample consisted of sorted CD4+, CD8+, or CD8+CD57+ T cells (not recorded which) from PBMCs. The receptors here all came from a human donor with aplastic anemia. Each CDR3 is given with its conserved first and last residue. A D gene is named only where the DNA matches it firmly. Size is stated for part of the rows, as once, few or many counts, or as a class when the clone is expanded.

J: TRBJ2-3; V: TRBV5-4; D: TRBD2; size: NA; CDR3: CASSLEGGGPDTQYF; DNA: TGTGCCAGCAGCTTGGAGGGCGGGGGGCCAGATACGCAGTATTTT
J: TRBJ1-1; V: TRBV9; D: NA; size: many; CDR3: CASSAQAMGSEAFF; DNA: TGTGCCAGCAGCGCACAGGCCATGGGTTCTGAAGCTTTCTTT
J: TRBJ1-4; V: TRBV2; D: TRBD1; size: NA; CDR3: CASSEEGGQGEKLFF; DNA: TGTGCCAGCAGTGAAGAAGGTGGACAGGGTGAAAAACTGTTTTTT
J: TRBJ2-2; V: TRBV6-1; D: NA; size: NA; CDR3: CASSRKTQGDLTGELFF; DNA: TGTGCCAGCAGCCGCAAAACTCAGGGCGACCTCACCGGGGAGCTGTTTTTT
J: TRBJ2-7; V: TRBV10-3; D: NA; size: few; CDR3: CAISDGDRFPEQYF; DNA: TGTGCCATCAGTGACGGAGATCGGTTTCCCGAGCAGTACTTC
J: TRBJ2-2; V: TRBV7-7; D: TRBD1; size: many; CDR3: CASSFRTGGMLFF; DNA: TGTGCTAGCAGCTTTCGGACAGGGGGCATGCTGTTTTTT
J: TRBJ2-2; V: TRBV14; D: NA; size: NA; CDR3: CASSPTAWWTGELFF; DNA: TGTGCCAGCAGCCCGACGGCCTGGTGGACCGGGGAGCTGTTTTTT
J: TRBJ1-5; V: TRBV25-1; D: NA; size: NA; CDR3: CASSTRPGAAALNQPQHF; DNA: TGTGCCAGCAGTACTCGACCCGGGGCGGCCGCTCTAAATCAGCCCCAGCATTTT
J: TRBJ1-6; V: TRBV19; D: NA; size: many; CDR3: CASSSRSSYNSPLHF; DNA: TGTGCCAGTAGTTCGAGAAGCTCCTATAATTCACCCCTCCACTTT
J: TRBJ2-7; V: TRBV2; D: NA; size: NA; CDR3: CASSPPLGGLSYEQYF; DNA: TGTGCCAGCAGCCCACCCTTGGGGGGACTCTCCTACGAGCAGTACTTC
J: TRBJ1-2; V: TRBV4-1; D: TRBD1; size: few; CDR3: CASSQEGGAYGYTF; DNA: TGCGCCAGCAGCCAAGAAGGGGGCGCGTATGGCTACACCTTC
J: TRBJ2-5; V: TRBV14; D: NA; size: many; CDR3: CASSRMGYETQYF; DNA: TGTGCCAGCAGCCGGATGGGGTACGAGACCCAGTACTTC
J: TRBJ1-2; V: TRBV4-3; D: NA; size: few; CDR3: CASSERPSGTWGYTF; DNA: TGCGCCAGCAGCGAAAGACCCTCAGGGACCTGGGGCTACACCTTC
J: TRBJ1-1; V: TRBV20-1; D: TRBD1; size: few; CDR3: CSAKQGLNTEAFF; DNA: TGCAGTGCCAAACAGGGGTTGAACACTGAAGCTTTCTTT
J: TRBJ1-2; V: TRBV24-1; D: NA; size: NA; CDR3: CATSVAGGYTF; DNA: TGTGCCACCAGTGTGGCGGGGGGCTACACCTTC
J: TRBJ1-6; V: TRBV4-2; D: TRBD1; size: NA; CDR3: CASSQDRGQINSPLHF; DNA: TGTGCCAGCAGCCAAGACAGGGGACAGATTAATTCACCCCTCCACTTT
J: TRBJ1-2; V: TRBV6-1; D: NA; size: many; CDR3: CASNRDIGYGYTF; DNA: TGTGCCAGCAACCGTGACATAGGCTATGGCTACACCTTC
J: TRBJ1-1; V: TRBV6-1; D: NA; size: few; CDR3: CASSVDLDEAFF; DNA: TGTGCCAGCAGTGTTGACTTAGATGAAGCTTTCTTT
J: TRBJ2-5; V: TRBV29-1; D: NA; size: many; CDR3: CSVGGQETQYF; DNA: TGCAGCGTAGGCGGCCAAGAGACCCAGTACTTC
J: TRBJ2-7; V: TRBV19; D: NA; size: NA; CDR3: CAVEGLGGIGQYF; DNA: TGTGCCGTTGAAGGGCTGGGGGGTATCGGGCAGTACTTC
J: TRBJ1-1; V: TRBV29-1; D: NA; size: many; CDR3: CSVLGAGGTEAFF; DNA: TGCAGCGTGTTGGGGGCGGGGGGCACTGAAGCTTTCTTT
J: TRBJ1-1; V: TRBV7-8; D: TRBD1; size: NA; CDR3: CASSSGRQGYTEAFF; DNA: TGTGCCAGCAGCTCGGGAAGACAGGGTTACACTGAAGCTTTCTTT
J: TRBJ2-7; V: TRBV19; D: TRBD1; size: many; CDR3: CASSRRQGASDEQYF; DNA: TGTGCCAGTAGTAGACGACAGGGGGCGAGCGACGAGCAGTACTTC
J: TRBJ2-7; V: TRBV20-1; D: TRBD1; size: many; CDR3: CSASQGTGNYEQYF; DNA: TGCAGTGCTAGTCAGGGGACAGGGAACTACGAGCAGTACTTC
J: TRBJ1-5; V: TRBV10-2; D: NA; size: many; CDR3: CASSRGTSNQPQHF; DNA: TGCGCCAGCAGTCGGGGGACTAGCAATCAGCCCCAGCATTTT
J: TRBJ1-3; V: TRBV2; D: NA; size: NA; CDR3: CASSQLTPSSGSTIYF; DNA: TGTGCCAGCAGCCAATTGACACCCAGCTCTGGAAGCACCATATATTTT
J: TRBJ2-3; V: TRBV25-1; D: NA; size: NA; CDR3: CASSKRGGGPSTDTQYF; DNA: TGTGCCAGCAGTAAACGGGGAGGGGGACCTAGCACAGATACGCAGTATTTT
J: TRBJ1-4; V: TRBV19; D: TRBD1; size: NA; CDR3: CAGSPGQGPATNEKLFF; DNA: TGTGCCGGTAGCCCGGGACAGGGGCCTGCAACTAATGAAAAACTGTTTTTT
J: TRBJ1-2; V: TRBV19; D: TRBD1; size: many; CDR3: CASRQTGVRYGYTF; DNA: TGTGCCAGTAGACAAACAGGGGTCCGCTATGGCTACACCTTC
J: TRBJ1-2; V: TRBV29-1; D: NA; size: NA; CDR3: CSLGHSYTF; DNA: TGCAGCTTGGGACATAGCTACACCTTC
J: TRBJ2-7; V: TRBV7-2; D: TRBD2; size: many; CDR3: CASSSRWGGSYEQYF; DNA: TGTGCCAGCAGCTCCCGATGGGGGGGCTCCTACGAGCAGTACTTC
J: TRBJ1-1; V: TRBV10-1; D: NA; size: few; CDR3: CASSGGRNSEAFF; DNA: TGCGCCAGCAGTGGGGGGAGAAACAGTGAAGCTTTCTTT
J: TRBJ1-1; V: TRBV29-1; D: TRBD1; size: many; CDR3: CSVDGRQGVTEAFF; DNA: TGCAGCGTTGATGGTCGGCAGGGGGTCACTGAAGCTTTCTTT
J: TRBJ1-3; V: TRBV9; D: NA; size: few; CDR3: CASSGGTRLSSGNTIYF; DNA: TGTGCCAGCAGCGGGGGCACGAGGTTAAGCTCTGGAAACACCATATATTTT
J: TRBJ1-4; V: TRBV6-1; D: TRBD1; size: once; CDR3: CASTGTGPGGLFF; DNA: TGTGCCAGCACCGGGACAGGGCCTGGTGGGTTGTTTTTT
J: TRBJ1-2; V: TRBV5-1; D: TRBD1; size: few; CDR3: CASSSTGQLHYGYTF; DNA: TGCGCCAGCAGCTCGACGGGACAGCTACACTATGGCTACACCTTC
J: TRBJ1-1; V: TRBV13; D: NA; size: NA; CDR3: CASSLRAASTEAFF; DNA: TGTGCCAGCAGCTTGCGGGCAGCTAGCACTGAAGCTTTCTTT
J: TRBJ2-7; V: TRBV5-1; D: TRBD2; size: NA; CDR3: CASSLDLAGIRSYEQYF; DNA: TGCGCCAGCAGCTTGGATCTAGCGGGAATTCGGTCCTACGAGCAGTACTTC
J: TRBJ1-4; V: TRBV19; D: NA; size: few; CDR3: CASSSYIYEKLFF; DNA: TGTGCCAGTAGTAGTTACATTTATGAAAAACTGTTTTTT
J: TRBJ2-1; V: TRBV15; D: TRBD2; size: NA; CDR3: CATSRDPTSGVRGEQFF; DNA: TGTGCCACCAGCAGAGACCCGACTAGCGGAGTAAGGGGTGAGCAGTTCTTC
J: TRBJ1-2; V: TRBV19; D: TRBD1; size: many; CDR3: CASSIDRGQAGYTF; DNA: TGTGCCAGTAGTATAGATAGGGGACAGGCGGGCTACACCTTC
J: TRBJ2-7; V: TRBV11-2; D: TRBD2; size: many; CDR3: CASSPQGLASSYEQYF; DNA: TGTGCCAGCAGCCCCCAAGGACTAGCGTCCTCCTACGAGCAGTACTTC
J: TRBJ2-3; V: TRBV4-3; D: NA; size: NA; CDR3: CASSQEWGAGTDTQYF; DNA: TGCGCCAGCAGCCAAGAGTGGGGAGCGGGCACAGATACGCAGTATTTT
J: TRBJ2-7; V: TRBV2; D: TRBD1; size: many; CDR3: CASCRQGPYEQYF; DNA: TGTGCCAGCTGCAGACAGGGACCCTACGAGCAGTACTTC
J: TRBJ2-1; V: TRBV19; D: NA; size: NA; CDR3: CASTDGPTEAWAEQFF; DNA: TGTGCCAGTACCGATGGGCCCACAGAGGCATGGGCCGAGCAGTTCTTC
J: TRBJ1-2; V: TRBV7-9; D: TRBD1; size: many; CDR3: CASSGRQGPRHTF; DNA: TGTGCCAGCAGCGGAAGACAGGGGCCGCGTCACACCTTC
J: TRBJ1-5; V: TRBV9; D: NA; size: NA; CDR3: CASSLSGVGNQPQHF; DNA: TGTGCCAGCAGTTTGTCAGGGGTCGGCAATCAGCCCCAGCATTTT
J: TRBJ2-7; V: TRBV7-2; D: NA; size: many; CDR3: CASSVTGTDYEQYF; DNA: TGTGCCAGCAGCGTCACCGGGACTGACTACGAGCAGTACTTC